Here is one T cell receptor beta chain with its context. Original processing notes: Reference gene primer amplification in the assay estimated nucleated cell counts. The repertoire was sequenced with immunoSEQ multiplex PCR; TCRdb's copy has only in-frame clones and lacks some. Clone size and V and J calls were adopted from that table, with D and trimming inferred from the DNA. The sample includes approximately 140,000 clones, 80% to 90% of them seen just once. The germline V gene encodes CDR1 KGHSH and CDR2 LQKENI. Trimming took 8 bases from V and 1 from J, leaving 11 bases between them. The CDR3 totals 13 residues. This entry belongs to a study of blood T cell repertoires in COVID-19. Across the study: Samples taken during acute and convalescent COVID-19 were collected in the United States, Italy and Spain. The analysed material was cDNA or gDNA that came from T cells, B-cell-depleted T cells, or PBMCs.

The sequence came from a woman aged 60 to 75 with acute or convalescent COVID-19. The sequenced material came from peripheral blood. J is TRBJ1-1 and V is TRBV18, with D possibly TRBD1 on 5 matching bases. Here the CDR3 reads CASAYGGNTEAFF. CDR3 in DNA: TGTGCCAGCGCCTACGGGGGGAACACTGAAGCTTTCTTT.